This T cell receptor beta chain derives from a study of post-analysis software for immune sequencing data (dated by TCRdb to the mid-2010s). Some background on the complete study: Disease courses on record covered relapsing-remitting, secondary progressive and progressive-relapsing multiple sclerosis, though some patients had no subtype annotation. The patient repertoires were compared against about 10 previously published healthy control repertoires obtained from donors aged roughly 6 to 28 years. A subset of samples was prepared in parallel using single-end sample barcoding, then pooled and co-amplified after Illumina adapter ligation.

Only a few counts were recorded for this clonotype. The antigen this receptor binds is unknown. No base qualities exist here, and no much larger clone lies one base off it. To demonstrate the VDJtools post-analysis software, the study profiled TCR beta repertoires from the peripheral blood of about a dozen young patients with multiple sclerosis. The multiple sclerosis patients were children and adolescents ranging in age from roughly 6 to 15 years. Spanning cysteine to phenylalanine, the CDR3 consists of 12 amino acids. CDR3 DNA is the only sequence kept; it has 36 bases, read in frame from the first base. The V and J ends are trimmed by 3 bases and 2 bases, leaving 3 bases between them. Reading the germline V gene gives CDR1 MDHEN and CDR2 SYDVKM. Broad study findings and their caveats: Direct clustering with F measure showed strong co-clustering of samples prepared in the same batch, prompting a batch-effect correction. Several TRBV segments, including TRBV5-6, TRBV5-1 and TRBV20-1, were significantly more frequent in patients than controls. The multiple sclerosis patient group was slightly younger than the control group. Multiple sclerosis patients had significantly lower normalized Chao1 diversity than controls, a result that suggests substantial peripheral T-cell clonal expansion.

Libraries were made using PCR. This sample was sequenced with an Illumina HiSeq 2500. Unique molecular identifiers were incorporated into TCR beta cDNA libraries to reduce PCR and sequencing biases. Every 1 to 10 million input T cells yielded 500,000 or so cDNA molecules, meaning each molecule approximated one T cell. Patient libraries were prepared and sequenced with the same protocol used for the earlier healthy control dataset. Within a given batch, samples were prepared together, multiplexed and sequenced on the same HiSeq lane. The authors' pipeline ran thus. MIGEC was used to process the raw barcoded reads, and molecular identifier groups with only a single read were discarded before consensus assembly and CDR3 extraction. Clonotype tables were post-analysed with VDJtools, and diversity was normalized by down-sampling all datasets to the smallest sample size. To correct batch-related cross-sample contamination, repertoire overlap clustering matched CDR3 amino acid sequences but not nucleotide sequences. The raw public data were reprocessed by TCRdb itself: fastp quality trimming at Q25, MiXCR clonotype calling, in-frame beta chains only. Every CDR3 protein is listed once, alongside the most common genes and DNA of its rows. It is TCRdb's table, rather than the study itself, that gives the V and J calls and clone size. This sample comprises over 700,000 distinct CDR3 sequences, roughly 30% of them detected only once. The ten largest clones represent around 0.55% of the sample.

The TCR sequence derives from a girl between 10 and 17 years old with multiple sclerosis. The sequenced material came from blood. The chain uses TRBV28 and TRBJ2-3, with no confidently assigned D gene. The CDR3 protein sequence reads: CASSFATDTQYF. DNA sequence: TGTGCCAGCAGTTTTGCCACAGATACGCAGTATTTT.